Each of the 6 T cell receptor beta chains below was sequenced from the same sample in a study of cytomegalovirus exposure and HLA in healthy donors. The PCR had 60 Vbeta and 13 Jbeta primers. The data were produced by immunoSEQ multiplex PCR, yet TCRdb's version contains in-frame clones alone and is incomplete. There are around 110,000 clones in the sample; about three quarters occur only once, and 7.8% lies in the top ten. What was sequenced was PBMCs. The receptor set was obtained from a man aged 25-45 years in good health and CMV-seronegative.

Here the CDR3 reads CASSIQDLPYEQYF. The DNA of the CDR3 is TGTGCCAGCAGTATCCAGGACTTACCCTACGAGCAGTACTTC. The chain carries TRBV7-9 and TRBJ2-7; a possible D gene is TRBD2 (5 bases). Deletions cut 6 bases from V and 2 bases from J, with 14 bases between. Germline V gene data show CDR1 as SEHNR and CDR2 as FQNEAQ (reference sequence). The CDR3 length is 14 residues.

V is TRBV7-8 and J is TRBJ1-1; 7 bases line up with TRBD1. This CDR3 is built from 14 residues. Germline loops: CDR1 SGHVS, CDR2 FQNEAQ. J gave up 4 bases and V 4 bases, and 6 bases lay outside the gene matches. CDR3 DNA sequence: TGTGCCAGCAGCTCATCGACAGGGATCACTGAAGCTTTCTTT. Protein sequence: CASSSSTGITEAFF.

The chain has TRBV2 and TRBJ2-2; 8 bases match TRBD2. V dropped 2 bases and J dropped 5; count of bases not matched to a gene: 7. Germline CDR1 SNHLY, CDR2 FYNNEI. The CDR3 contains 16 residues. CDR3 region: CASSEQRGRFTGELFF. The CDR3 region has the DNA TGTGCCAGCAGTGAACAGCGGGGGAGGTTTACCGGGGAGCTGTTTTTT.

Concerning this clone itself: The sample holds other DNA sequences that translate to the same CDR3. The V call is TRBV14, the J call TRBJ2-7, with TRBD2 matching 10 bases. This CDR3 contains 15 residues. The germline CDR1 and CDR2 sequences are SGHDN and FVKESK. Trimming took 0 bases from V and 6 from J; bases not matched to a gene: 5. The CDR3 DNA is TGTGCCAGCAGCCAAGAGCTAGCGGGGGCAGGCGAGCAGTACTTC. It encodes CASSQELAGAGEQYF. Looking up the rest from reference TRBV14 and TRBJ2-7 gives the full variable domain: EAGVTQFPSHSVIEKGQTVTLRCDPISGHDNLYWYRRVMGKEIKFLLHFVKESKQDESGMPNNRFLAERTGGTYSTLKVQPAELEDSGVYFCASSQELAGAGEQYFGPGTRLTVT.

The rearrangement uses TRBV6-5 and TRBJ1-5; D is uncertain. CDR3 length equals 14 residues. Per germline, CDR1 MNHEY and CDR2 SVGAGI. Trimming removed 2 bases at V and 3 bases at J, with 8 bases between. The CDR3 loop reads CASSYGGFNQPQHF. CDR3 DNA: TGTGCCAGCAGTTACGGCGGCTTCAATCAGCCCCAGCATTTT.

About this clone itself: Other DNA sequences in the sample encode the same CDR3. The chain combines TRBV5-1 with TRBJ2-2; D is perhaps TRBD1 (5 bases). V lost 0 bases to trimming and J lost 5 bases, with 11 bases between them. Germline CDR1 reads SGHRS; CDR2 reads YFSETQ. The CDR3 is 15 residues long. DNA of the CDR3: TGCGCCAGCAGCTTGGAGACAGCTGATACCGGGGAGCTGTTTTTT. Its protein product is CASSLETADTGELFF.